This T cell receptor beta chain was documented in a study of cytomegalovirus exposure and HLA in healthy donors. Study-level points and caveats: In vitro work confirmed that three CMV-associated chains recognize CMV antigens. Most TCR sequences showed up rarely, but some public TCRs showed up in many donors. Most CMV-associated TCR beta chains were later found to appear HLA-restricted.

PCR involved 60 Vbeta and 13 Jbeta primers. TCRdb's copy holds only in-frame clones and misses some; the assay was immunoSEQ multiplex PCR. In the table there are roughly 140,000 clones, 70% to 85% of which are singletons. This clone is a singleton in its sample. What it binds is unknown. Trimming pared 4 bases from V and 1 base from J, leaving 20 bases between. The germline V gene encodes CDR1 SGHTA and CDR2 FQGNSA. This CDR3 has 17 residues. The clonotype was recovered from a woman aged 55-70 years in good health and CMV-seropositive. Sequencing input: PBMCs. The chain joins TRBV7-2 to TRBJ2-7, with D possibly TRBD1 on 6 matching bases. The CDR3 bases are TGTGCCAGCAGCTACTTAACCGGGACACTTGATTCCTACGAGCAGTACTTC. This sequence encodes CASSYLTGTLDSYEQYF.